One T cell receptor beta chain is described in this entry. Its target is unknown. The CDR3 is 16 amino acids. The germline CDR1 and CDR2 sequences are MNHNS and SASEGT. The V and J ends lost 4 bases and 0 bases, in that order; junction bases with no gene match: 5. The PCR was carried out with 60 Vbeta primers and 13 Jbeta primers. Here immunoSEQ multiplex PCR was the method, and the copy in TCRdb shows in-frame clones only, minus some. The top ten hold 2% to 3% of the sample, which has approximately 52,000 clones, 75% to 80% seen once. This entry belongs to a study of cytomegalovirus exposure and HLA in healthy donors. Regarding the study as a whole: The study assumed roughly uniform donor sequencing depth for presence/absence analyses.

This chain links TRBV6-1 with TRBJ1-5; TRBD1 matches 8 bases. Sequencing was carried out using PBMCs. The origin of this receptor is a female donor in good health and CMV-seronegative. The CDR3, as DNA: TGTGCCAGCAGTGGAGGGACAGGATATAGCAATCAGCCCCAGCATTTT. Translation: CASSGGTGYSNQPQHF.